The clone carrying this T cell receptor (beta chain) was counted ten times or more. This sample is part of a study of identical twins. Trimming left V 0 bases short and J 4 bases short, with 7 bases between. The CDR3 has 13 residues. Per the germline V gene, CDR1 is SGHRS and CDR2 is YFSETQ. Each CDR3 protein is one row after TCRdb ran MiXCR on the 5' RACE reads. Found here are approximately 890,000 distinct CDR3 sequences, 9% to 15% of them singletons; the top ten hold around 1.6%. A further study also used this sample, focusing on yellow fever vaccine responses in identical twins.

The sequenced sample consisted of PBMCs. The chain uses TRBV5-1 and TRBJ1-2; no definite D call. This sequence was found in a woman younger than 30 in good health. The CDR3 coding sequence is TGCGCCAGCAGCTTGGACACGACCTATGGCTACACCTTC. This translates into CASSLDTTYGYTF.